The T cell receptor (beta chain) under discussion was sequenced for a study of cytomegalovirus exposure and HLA in healthy donors. PCR involved 60 Vbeta and 13 Jbeta primers. Assay used: immunoSEQ multiplex PCR; TCRdb lists only in-frame clones, some missing. Here the sample spans about 190,000 clones, about 81% being singletons. This clone was counted a few times. The target antigen is unknown. Overall study findings and caveats: Roughly uniform sequencing depth across donors was assumed, possibly incorrectly. What a later analysis reportedly showed was that an Asian-associated ancestry cluster had fewer N-insertions than the roughly 670-donor mean. Sequencing artifact likely explains a cluster of highly shared sequence variants. Productive rates of about 90% or about 30% were seen for most TCR beta V segments in an earlier analysis.

Germline V gene sequence: CDR1 SQVTM, CDR2 ANQGSEA. The V gene lost 1 base and the J gene lost 3 bases, with 7 bases spanning the gap. The CDR3 covers 12 residues. This chain uses TRBV29-1 with TRBJ2-7; D possibly corresponds to TRBD2 (6 bases). The sequenced sample was PBMCs. The TCR was taken from a man aged 30-40 years in good health and CMV-seropositive. In DNA, the CDR3 is TGCAGCGTTGAAGGGGGGGACTACGAGCAGTACTTC. It specifies CSVEGGDYEQYF.